This T cell receptor beta chain was captured in a study of T cells in localized non-small cell lung cancer. General study findings and limits: Exceeding tumor, uninvolved adjacent lung had the highest T cell clonality.

TCRdb's table, derived via immunoSEQ multiplex PCR, lists solely in-frame clones and lacks some. Of about 40,000 clones in the sample, about 90% were seen once. Remarks on this clone: Its matching antigen is unknown.

The V gene's germline CDR1 is LGHNA and CDR2 YNFKEQ. The CDR3 spans 19 residues. With V trimmed by 0 bases and J by 3 bases, 8 bases remained unmatched. The sequencing used peripheral blood, collected before any cancer treatment. The chain uses TRBV4-2 and TRBJ2-3; 14 bases are a match to TRBD2. The sequence derives from a man aged 35 to 70 with stage I lung adenocarcinoma. The CDR3 region has the DNA TGTGCCAGCAGCCAAGAAGGCAGGGGACTAGCGGGAGTTACAGATACGCAGTATTTT. Translating it yields CASSQEGRGLAGVTDTQYF.